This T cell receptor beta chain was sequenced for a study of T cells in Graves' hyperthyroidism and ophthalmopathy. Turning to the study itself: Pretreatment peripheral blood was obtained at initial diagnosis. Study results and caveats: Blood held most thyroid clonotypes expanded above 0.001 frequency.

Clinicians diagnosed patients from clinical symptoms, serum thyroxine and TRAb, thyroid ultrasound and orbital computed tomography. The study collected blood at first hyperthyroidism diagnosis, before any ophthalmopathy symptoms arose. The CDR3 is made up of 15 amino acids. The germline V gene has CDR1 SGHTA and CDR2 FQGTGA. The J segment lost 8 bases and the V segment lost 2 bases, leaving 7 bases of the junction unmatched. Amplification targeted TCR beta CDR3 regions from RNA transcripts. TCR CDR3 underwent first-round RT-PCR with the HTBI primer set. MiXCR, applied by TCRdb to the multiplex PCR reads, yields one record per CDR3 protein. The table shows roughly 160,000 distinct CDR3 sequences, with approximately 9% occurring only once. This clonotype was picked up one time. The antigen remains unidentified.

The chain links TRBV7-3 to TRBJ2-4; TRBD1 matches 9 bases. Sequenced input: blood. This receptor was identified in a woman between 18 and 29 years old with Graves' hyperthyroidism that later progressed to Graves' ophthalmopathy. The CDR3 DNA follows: TGTGCCAGCAGCTTACGCCAGGGACAGGGAGACATTCAGTACTTC. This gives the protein CASSLRQGQGDIQYF.